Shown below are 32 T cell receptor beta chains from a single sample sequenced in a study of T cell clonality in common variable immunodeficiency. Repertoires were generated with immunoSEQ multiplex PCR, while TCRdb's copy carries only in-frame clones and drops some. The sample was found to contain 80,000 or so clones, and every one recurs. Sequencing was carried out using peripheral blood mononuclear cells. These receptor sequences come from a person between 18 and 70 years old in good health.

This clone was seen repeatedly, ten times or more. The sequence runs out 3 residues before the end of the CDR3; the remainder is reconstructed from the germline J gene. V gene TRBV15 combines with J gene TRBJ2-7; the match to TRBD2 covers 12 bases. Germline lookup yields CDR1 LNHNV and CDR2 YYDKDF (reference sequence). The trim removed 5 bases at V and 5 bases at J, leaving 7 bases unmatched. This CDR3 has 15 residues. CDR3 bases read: TGTGCCACCAGCCCACGACTAGCGGGAGAGAACGAG. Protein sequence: CATSPRLAGENE. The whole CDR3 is CATSPRLAGENEQYF.

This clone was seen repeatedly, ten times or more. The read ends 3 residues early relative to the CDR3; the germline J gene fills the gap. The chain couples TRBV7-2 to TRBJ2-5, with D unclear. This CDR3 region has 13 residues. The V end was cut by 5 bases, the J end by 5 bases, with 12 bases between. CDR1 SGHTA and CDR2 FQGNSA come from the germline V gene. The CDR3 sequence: CASSVSYGETQYF. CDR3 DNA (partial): TGTGCCAGCAGCGTAAGCTACGGGGAGACC.

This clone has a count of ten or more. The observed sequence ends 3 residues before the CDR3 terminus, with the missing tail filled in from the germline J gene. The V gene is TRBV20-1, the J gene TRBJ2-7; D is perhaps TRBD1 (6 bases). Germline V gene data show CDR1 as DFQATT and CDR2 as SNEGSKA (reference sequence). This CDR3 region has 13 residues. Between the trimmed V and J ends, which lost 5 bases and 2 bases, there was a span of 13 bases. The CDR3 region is CSAGRDTTYEQYF. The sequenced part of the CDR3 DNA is TGCAGTGCTGGCCGGGACACAACCTACGAG.

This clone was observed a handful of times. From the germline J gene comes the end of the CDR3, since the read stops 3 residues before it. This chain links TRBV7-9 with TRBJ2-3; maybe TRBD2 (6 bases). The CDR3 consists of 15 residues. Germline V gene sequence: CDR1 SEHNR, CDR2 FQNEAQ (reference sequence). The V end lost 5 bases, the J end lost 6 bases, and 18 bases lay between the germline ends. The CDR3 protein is CASSPPGSAGDTQYF. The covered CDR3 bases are TGTGCCAGCAGCCCCCCGGGGTCAGCGGGCGATACG.

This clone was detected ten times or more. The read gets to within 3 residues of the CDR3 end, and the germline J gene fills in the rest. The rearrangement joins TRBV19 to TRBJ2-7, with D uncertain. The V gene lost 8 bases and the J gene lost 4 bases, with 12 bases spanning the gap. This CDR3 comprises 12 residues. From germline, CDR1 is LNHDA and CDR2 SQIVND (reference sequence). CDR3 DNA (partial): TGTGCCAGTCGAAAGCCCGGTTACGAG. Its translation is CASRKPGYE. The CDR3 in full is CASRKPGYEQYF. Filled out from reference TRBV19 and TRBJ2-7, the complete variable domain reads DGGITQSPKYLFRKEGQNVTLSCEQNLNHDAMYWYRQDPGQGLRLIYYSQIVNDFQKGDIAEGYSVSREKKESFPLTVTSAQKNPTAFYLCASRKPGYEQYFGPGTRLTVT.

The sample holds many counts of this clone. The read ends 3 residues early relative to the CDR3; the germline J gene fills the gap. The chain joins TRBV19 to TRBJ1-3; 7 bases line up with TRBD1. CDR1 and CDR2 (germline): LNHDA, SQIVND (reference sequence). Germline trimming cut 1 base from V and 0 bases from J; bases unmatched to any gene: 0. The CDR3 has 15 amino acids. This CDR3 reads CASSIGDSSGNTIYF. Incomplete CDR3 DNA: TGTGCCAGTAGTATAGGGGACAGCTCTGGAAACACC.

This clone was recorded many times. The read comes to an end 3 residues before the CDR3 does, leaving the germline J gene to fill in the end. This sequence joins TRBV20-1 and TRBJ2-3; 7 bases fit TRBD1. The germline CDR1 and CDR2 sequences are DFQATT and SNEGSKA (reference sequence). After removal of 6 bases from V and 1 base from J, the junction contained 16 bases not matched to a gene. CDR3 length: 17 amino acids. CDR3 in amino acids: CSAVPLPTGTGTDTQYF. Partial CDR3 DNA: TGCAGTGCCGTACCCCTTCCGACAGGGACGGGCACAGATACG.

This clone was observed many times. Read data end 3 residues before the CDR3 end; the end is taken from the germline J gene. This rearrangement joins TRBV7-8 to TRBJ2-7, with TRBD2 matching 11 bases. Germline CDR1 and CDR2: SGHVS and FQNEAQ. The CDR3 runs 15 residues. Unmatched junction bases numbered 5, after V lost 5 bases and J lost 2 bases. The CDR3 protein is CASSPIAGGPYEQYF. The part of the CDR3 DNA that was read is TGTGCCAGCAGCCCCATAGCGGGAGGGCCCTACGAG.

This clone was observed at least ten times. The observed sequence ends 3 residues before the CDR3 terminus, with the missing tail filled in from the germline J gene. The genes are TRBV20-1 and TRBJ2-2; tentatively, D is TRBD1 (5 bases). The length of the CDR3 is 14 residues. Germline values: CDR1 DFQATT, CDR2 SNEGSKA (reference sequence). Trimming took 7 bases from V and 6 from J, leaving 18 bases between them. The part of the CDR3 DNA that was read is TGCAGTGGCACCTCAGGGTATCACGCCGGGGAG. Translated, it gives CSGTSGYHAGE. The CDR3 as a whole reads CSGTSGYHAGELFF.

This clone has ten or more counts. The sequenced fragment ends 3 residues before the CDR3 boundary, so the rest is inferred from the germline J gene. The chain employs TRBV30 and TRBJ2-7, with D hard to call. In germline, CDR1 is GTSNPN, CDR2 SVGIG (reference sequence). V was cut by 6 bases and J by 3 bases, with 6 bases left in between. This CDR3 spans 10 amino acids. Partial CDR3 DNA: TGTGCCTGTGGGCTCTACGAG. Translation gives CACGLYE. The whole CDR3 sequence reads CACGLYEQYF.

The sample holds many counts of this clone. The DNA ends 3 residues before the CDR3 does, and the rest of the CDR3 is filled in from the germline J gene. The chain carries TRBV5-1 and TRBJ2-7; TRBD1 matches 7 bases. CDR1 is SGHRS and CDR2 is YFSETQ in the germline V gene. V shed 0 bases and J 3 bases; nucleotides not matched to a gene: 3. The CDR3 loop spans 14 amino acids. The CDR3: CASSLGTGIYEQYF. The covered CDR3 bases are TGCGCCAGCAGCTTGGGGACAGGAATCTACGAG. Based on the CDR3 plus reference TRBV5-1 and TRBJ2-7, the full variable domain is KAGVTQTPRYLIKTRGQQVTLSCSPISGHRSVSWYQQTPGQGLQFLFEYFSETQRNKGNFPGRFSGRQFSNSRSEMNVSTLELGDSALYLCASSLGTGIYEQYFGPGTRLTVT.

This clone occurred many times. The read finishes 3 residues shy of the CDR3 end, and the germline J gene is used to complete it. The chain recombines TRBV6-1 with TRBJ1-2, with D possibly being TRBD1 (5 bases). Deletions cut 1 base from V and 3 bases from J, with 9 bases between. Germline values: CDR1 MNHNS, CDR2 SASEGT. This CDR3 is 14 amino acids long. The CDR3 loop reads CASSEVGLDYGYTF. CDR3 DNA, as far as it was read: TGTGCCAGCAGTGAAGTGGGACTGGACTATGGC.

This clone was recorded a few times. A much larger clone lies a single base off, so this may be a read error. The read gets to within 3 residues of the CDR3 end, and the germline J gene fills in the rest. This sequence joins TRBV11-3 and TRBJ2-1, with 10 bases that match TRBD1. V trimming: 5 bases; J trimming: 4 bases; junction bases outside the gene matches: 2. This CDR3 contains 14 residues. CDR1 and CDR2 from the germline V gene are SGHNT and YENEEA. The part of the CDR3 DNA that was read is TGTGCCAGCAGCCCGGGACAGGGGTACAATGAG. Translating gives CASSPGQGYNE. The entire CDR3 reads CASSPGQGYNEQFF.

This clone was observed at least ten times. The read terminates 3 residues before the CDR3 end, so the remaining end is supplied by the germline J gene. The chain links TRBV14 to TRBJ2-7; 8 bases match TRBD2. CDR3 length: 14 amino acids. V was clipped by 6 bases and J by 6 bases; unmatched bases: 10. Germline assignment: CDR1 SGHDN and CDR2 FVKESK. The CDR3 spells CASSSVQRESEQYF. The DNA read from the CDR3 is TGTGCCAGCAGTTCAGTTCAGCGGGAGAGCGAG.

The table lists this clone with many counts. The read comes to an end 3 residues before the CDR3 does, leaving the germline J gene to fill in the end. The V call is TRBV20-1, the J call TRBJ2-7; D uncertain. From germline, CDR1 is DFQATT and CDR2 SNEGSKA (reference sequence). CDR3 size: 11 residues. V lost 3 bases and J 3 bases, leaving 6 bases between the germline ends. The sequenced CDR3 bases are TGCAGTGCTAGTGCAGGCTACGAG. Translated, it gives CSASAGYE. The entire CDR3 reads CSASAGYEQYF.

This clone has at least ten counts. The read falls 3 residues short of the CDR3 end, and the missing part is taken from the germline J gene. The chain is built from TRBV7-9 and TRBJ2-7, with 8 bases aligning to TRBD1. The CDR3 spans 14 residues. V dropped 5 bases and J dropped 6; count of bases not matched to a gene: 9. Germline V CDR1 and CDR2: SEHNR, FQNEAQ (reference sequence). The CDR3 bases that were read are TGTGCCAGCAGCCCTTCCGACAGGGGACTCGAG. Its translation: CASSPSDRGLE. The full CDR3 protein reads CASSPSDRGLEQYF.

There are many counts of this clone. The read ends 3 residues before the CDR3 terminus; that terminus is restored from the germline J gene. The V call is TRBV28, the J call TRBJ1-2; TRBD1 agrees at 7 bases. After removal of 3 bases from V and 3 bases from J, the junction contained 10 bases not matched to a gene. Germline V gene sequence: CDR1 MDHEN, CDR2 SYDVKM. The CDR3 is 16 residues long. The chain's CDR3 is CASSFRTGQKDYGYTF. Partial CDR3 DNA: TGTGCCAGCAGTTTTAGGACAGGCCAAAAGGACTATGGC.

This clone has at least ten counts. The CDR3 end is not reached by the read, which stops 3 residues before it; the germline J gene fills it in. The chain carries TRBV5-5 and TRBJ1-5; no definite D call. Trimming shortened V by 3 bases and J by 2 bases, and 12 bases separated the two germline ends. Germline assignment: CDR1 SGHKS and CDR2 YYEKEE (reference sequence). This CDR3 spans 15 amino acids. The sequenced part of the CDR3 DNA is TGTGCCAGCAGCTCCGGTCTCTTGGGCAATCAGCCC. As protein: CASSSGLLGNQP. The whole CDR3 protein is CASSSGLLGNQPQHF.

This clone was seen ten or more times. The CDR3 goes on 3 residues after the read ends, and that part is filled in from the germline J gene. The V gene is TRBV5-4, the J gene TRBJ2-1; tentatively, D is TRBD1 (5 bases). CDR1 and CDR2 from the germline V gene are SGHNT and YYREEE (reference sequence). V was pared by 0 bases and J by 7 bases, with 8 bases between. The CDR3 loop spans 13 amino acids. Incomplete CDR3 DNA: TGTGCCAGCAGCTTGGCCCAGGGAAATGAG. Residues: CASSLAQGNE. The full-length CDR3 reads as CASSLAQGNEQFF.

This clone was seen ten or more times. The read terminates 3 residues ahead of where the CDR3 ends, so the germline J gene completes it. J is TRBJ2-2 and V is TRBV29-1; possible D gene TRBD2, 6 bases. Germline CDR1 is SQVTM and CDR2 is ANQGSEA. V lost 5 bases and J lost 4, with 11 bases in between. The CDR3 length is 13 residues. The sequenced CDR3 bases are TGCAGCGTTTCGACTAGTACCACCGGGGAG. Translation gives CSVSTSTTGE. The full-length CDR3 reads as CSVSTSTTGELFF.

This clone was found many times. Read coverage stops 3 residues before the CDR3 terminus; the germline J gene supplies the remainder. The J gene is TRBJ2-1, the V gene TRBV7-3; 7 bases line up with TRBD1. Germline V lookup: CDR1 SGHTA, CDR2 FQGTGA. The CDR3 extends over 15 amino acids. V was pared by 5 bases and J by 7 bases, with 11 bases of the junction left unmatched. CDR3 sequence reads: CASSLAGGRWNEQFF. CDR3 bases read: TGTGCCAGCAGCCTGGCAGGGGGTCGTTGGAATGAG.

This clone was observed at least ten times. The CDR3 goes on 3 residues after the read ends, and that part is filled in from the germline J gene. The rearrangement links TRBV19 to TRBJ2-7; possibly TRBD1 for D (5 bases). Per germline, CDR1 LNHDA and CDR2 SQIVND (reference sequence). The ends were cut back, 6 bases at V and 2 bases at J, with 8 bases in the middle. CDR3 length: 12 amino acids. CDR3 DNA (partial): TGTGCCAGTAGCCCAGGGACCTACGAG. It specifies CASSPGTYE. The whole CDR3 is CASSPGTYEQYF.

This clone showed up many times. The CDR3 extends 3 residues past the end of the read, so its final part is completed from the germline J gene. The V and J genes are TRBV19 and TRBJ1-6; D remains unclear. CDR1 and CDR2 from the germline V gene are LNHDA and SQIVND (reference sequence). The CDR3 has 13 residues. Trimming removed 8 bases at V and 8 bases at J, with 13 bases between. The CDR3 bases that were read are TGTGCCAGTTCTGGGCCTGGATATTCACCC. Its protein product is CASSGPGYSP. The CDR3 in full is CASSGPGYSPLHF.

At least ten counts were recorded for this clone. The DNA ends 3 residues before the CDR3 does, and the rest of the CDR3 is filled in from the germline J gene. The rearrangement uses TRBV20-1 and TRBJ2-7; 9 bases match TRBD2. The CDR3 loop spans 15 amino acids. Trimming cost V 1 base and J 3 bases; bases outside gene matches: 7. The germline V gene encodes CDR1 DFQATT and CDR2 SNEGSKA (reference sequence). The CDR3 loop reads CSARASLAGDYEQYF. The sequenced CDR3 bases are TGCAGTGCTAGAGCCTCGTTAGCGGGGGACTACGAG.

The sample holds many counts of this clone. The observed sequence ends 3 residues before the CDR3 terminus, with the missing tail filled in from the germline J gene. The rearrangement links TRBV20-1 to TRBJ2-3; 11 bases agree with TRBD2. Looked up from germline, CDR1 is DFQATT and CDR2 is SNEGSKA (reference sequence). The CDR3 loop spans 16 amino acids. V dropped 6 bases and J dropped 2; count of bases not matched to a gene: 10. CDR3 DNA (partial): TGCAGTGCCGTCCCTGTACTAGCGGGAGCCACAGATACG. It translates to CSAVPVLAGATDT. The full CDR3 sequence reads CSAVPVLAGATDTQYF.

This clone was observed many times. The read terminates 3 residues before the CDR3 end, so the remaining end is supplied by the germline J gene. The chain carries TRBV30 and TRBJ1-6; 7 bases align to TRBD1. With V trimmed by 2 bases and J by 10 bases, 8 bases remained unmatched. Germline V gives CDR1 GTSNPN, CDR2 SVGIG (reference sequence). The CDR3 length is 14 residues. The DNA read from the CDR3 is TGTGCCTGGAGTCCTCAAGGGGGCTTGTCACCC. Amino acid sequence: CAWSPQGGLSP. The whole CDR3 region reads CAWSPQGGLSPLHF.

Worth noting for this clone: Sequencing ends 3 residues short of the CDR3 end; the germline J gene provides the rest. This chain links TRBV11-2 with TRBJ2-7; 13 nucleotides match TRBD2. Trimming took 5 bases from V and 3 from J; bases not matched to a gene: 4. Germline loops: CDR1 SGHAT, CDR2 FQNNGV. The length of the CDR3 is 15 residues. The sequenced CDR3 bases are TGTGCCAGCAGCGCTGGGACTAGCGGGATCTACGAG. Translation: CASSAGTSGIYE. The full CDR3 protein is CASSAGTSGIYEQYF. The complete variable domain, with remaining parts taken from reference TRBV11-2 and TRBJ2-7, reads EAGVAQSPRYKIIEKRQSVAFWCNPISGHATLYWYQQILGQGPKLLIQFQNNGVVDDSQLPKDRFSAERLKGVDSTLKIQPAKLEDSAVYLCASSAGTSGIYEQYFGPGTRLTVT.

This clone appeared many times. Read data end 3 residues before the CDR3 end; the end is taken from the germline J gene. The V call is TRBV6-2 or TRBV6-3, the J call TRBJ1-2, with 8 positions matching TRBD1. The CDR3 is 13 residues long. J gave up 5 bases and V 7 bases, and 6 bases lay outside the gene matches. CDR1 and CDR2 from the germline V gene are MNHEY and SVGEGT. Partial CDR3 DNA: TGTGCCAGCAACCTTGGACAGGGATATGGC. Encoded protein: CASNLGQGYG. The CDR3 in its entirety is CASNLGQGYGYTF.

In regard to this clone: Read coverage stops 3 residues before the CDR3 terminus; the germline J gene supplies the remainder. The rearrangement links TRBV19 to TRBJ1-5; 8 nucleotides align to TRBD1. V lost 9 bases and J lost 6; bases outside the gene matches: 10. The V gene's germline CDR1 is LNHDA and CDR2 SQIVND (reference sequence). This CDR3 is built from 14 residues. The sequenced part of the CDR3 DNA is TGTGCCAGGAGGGACAGGAGACTTTGTCAGCCC. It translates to CARRDRRLCQP. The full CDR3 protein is CARRDRRLCQPQHF.

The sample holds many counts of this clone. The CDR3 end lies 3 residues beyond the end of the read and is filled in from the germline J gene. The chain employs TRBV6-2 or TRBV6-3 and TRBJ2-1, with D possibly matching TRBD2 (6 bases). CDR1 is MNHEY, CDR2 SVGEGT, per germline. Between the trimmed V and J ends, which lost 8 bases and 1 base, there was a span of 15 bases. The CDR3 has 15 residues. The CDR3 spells CASLESGYSYNEQFF. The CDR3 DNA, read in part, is TGTGCCAGCCTCGAAAGCGGGTATTCCTACAATGAG.

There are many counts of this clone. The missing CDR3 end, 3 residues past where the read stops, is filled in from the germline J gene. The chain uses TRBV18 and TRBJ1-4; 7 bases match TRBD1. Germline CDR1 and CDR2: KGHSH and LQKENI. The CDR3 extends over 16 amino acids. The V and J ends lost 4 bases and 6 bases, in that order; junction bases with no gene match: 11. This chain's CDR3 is CASSLKTGAGDEKLFF. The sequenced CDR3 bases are TGTGCCAGCTCACTCAAAACAGGGGCCGGAGATGAAAAA.

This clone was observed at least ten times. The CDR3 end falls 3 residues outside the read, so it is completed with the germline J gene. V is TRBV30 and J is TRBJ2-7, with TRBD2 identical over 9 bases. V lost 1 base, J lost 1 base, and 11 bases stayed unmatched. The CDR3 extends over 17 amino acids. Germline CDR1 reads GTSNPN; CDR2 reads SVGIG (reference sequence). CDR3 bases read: TGTGCCTGGAGTGGGTCCACTAGCGGGTCCCTGTCCTACGAG. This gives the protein CAWSGSTSGSLSYE. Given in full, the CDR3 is CAWSGSTSGSLSYEQYF.